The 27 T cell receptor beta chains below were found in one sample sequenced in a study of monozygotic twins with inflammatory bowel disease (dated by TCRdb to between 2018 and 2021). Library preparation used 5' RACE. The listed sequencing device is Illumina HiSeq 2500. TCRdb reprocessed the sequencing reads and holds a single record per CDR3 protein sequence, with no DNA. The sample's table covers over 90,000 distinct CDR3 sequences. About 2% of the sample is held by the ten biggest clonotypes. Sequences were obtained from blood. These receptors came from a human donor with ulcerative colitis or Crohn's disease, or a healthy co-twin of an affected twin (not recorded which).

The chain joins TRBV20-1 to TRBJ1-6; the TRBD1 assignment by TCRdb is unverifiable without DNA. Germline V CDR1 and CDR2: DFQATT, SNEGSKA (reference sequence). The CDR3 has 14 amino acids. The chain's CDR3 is CSAQAARFGSPLHF.

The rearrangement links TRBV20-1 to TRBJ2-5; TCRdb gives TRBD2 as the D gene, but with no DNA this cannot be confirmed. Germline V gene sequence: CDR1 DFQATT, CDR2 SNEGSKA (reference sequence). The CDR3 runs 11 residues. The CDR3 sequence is CSAVPKETQSF.

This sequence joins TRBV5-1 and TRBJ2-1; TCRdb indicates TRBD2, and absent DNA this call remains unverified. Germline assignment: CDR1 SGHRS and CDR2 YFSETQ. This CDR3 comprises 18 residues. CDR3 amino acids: CASSPGGISGGQYNEQFF.

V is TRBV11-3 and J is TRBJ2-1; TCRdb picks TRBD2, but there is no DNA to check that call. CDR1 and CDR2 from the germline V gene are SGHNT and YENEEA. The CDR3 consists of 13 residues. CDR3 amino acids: CASSSGGLREQFF. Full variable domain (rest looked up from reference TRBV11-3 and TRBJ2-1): EAGVVQSPRYKIIEKKQPVAFWCNPISGHNTLYWYLQNLGQGPELLIRYENEEAVDDSQLPKDRFSAERLKGVDSTLKIQPAELGDSAVYLCASSSGGLREQFFGPGTRLTVL.

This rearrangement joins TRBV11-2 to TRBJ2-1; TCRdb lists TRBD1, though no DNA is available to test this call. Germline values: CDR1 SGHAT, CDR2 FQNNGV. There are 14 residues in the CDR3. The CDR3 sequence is CASSLGGGYNEQFF.

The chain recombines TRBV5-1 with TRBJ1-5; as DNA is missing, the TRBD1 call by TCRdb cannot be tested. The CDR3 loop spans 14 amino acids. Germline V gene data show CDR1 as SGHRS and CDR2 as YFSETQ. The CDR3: CASSPGTGNQPQHF.

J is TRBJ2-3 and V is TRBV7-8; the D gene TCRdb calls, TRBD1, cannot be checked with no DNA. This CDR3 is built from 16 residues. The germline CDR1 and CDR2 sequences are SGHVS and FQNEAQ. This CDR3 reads CASSPRASDPTDTQYF.

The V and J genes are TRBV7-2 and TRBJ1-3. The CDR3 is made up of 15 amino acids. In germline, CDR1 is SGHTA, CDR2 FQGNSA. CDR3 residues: CASSLVRAFGNTIYF.

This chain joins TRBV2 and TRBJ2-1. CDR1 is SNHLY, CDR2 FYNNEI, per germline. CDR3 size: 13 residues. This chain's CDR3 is CASSVYSYNEQFF.

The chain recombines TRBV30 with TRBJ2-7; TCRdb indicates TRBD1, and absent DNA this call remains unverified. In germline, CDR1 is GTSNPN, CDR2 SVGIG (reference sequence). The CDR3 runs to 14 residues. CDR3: CAWSVAGAYHEQYF.

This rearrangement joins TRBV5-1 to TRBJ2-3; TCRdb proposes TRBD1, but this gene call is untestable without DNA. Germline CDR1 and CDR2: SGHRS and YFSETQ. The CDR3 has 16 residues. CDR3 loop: CASSLLQGASADTQYF. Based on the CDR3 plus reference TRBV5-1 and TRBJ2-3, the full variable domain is KAGVTQTPRYLIKTRGQQVTLSCSPISGHRSVSWYQQTPGQGLQFLFEYFSETQRNKGNFPGRFSGRQFSNSRSEMNVSTLELGDSALYLCASSLLQGASADTQYFGPGTRLTVL.

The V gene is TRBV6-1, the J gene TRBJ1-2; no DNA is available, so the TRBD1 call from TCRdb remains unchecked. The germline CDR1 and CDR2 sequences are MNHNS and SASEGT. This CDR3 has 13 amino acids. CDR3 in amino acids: CASSYRKGNGYTF.

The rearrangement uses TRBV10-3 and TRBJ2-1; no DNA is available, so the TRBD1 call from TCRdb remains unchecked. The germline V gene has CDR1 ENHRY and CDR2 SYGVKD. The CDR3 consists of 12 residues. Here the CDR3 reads CATTGQYNEQFF.

This chain's CDR3 is CASSRDRAQSKAYEQYF. The chain is built from TRBV5-4 and TRBJ2-7; TCRdb names TRBD1, which stays unverified in the absence of DNA. The CDR3 covers 17 residues. Germline V gene lookup returns CDR1 SGHNT and CDR2 YYREEE (reference sequence).

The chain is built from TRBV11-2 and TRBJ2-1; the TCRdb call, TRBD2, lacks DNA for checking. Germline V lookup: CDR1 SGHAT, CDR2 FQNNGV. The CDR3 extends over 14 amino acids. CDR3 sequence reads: CASSLVVGGAEQFF.

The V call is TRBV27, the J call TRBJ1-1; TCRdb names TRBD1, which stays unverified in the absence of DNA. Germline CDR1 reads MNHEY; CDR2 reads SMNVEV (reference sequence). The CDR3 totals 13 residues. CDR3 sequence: CASSFEKGPEAFF.

The CDR3 loop reads CSARHRSRLWGEQFF. The chain recombines TRBV20-1 with TRBJ2-1; the D call of TRBD2 rests on TCRdb alone, since no DNA is present to check it. The CDR3 is 15 amino acids. The germline V gene has CDR1 DFQATT and CDR2 SNEGSKA (reference sequence).

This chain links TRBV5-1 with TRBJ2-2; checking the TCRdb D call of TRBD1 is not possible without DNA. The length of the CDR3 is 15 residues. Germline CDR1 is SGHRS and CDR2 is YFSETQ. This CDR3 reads CASSLGQGLAGELFF.

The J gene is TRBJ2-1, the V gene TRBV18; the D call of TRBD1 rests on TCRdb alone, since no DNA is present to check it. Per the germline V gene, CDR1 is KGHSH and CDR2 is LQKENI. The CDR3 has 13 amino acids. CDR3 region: CASSSRTVNEQFF.

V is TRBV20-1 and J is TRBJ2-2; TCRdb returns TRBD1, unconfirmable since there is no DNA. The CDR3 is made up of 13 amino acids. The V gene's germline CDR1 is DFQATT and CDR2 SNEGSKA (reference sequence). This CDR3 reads CSALERGTGELFF.

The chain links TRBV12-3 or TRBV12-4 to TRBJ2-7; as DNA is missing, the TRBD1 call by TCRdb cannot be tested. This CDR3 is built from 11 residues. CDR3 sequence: CASSRDDEQYF.

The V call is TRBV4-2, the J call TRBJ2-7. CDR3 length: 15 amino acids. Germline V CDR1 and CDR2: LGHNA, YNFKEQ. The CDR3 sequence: CASSQDLLAPREQYF.

The CDR3 spells CASSLSRADRSEKLFF. The V gene is TRBV7-2, the J gene TRBJ1-4; the D gene TCRdb calls, TRBD1, cannot be checked with no DNA. Germline-derived CDR1 and CDR2 are SGHTA and FQGNSA. CDR3 size: 16 residues.

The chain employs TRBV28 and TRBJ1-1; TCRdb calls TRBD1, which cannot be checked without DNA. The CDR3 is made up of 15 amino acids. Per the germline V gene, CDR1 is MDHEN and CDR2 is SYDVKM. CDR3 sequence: CASRTHRVANTEAFF.

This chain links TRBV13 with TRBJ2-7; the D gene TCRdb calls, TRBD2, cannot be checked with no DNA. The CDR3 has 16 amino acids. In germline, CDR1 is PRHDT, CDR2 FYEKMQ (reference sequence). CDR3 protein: CASSLGGGSVSHEQYF.

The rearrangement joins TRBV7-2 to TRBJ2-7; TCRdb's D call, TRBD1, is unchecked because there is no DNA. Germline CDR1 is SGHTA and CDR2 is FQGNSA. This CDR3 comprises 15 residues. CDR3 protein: CASSFFGIQGSEQYF. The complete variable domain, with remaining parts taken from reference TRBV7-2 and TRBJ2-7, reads GAGVSQSPSNKVTEKGKDVELRCDPISGHTALYWYRQSLGQGLEFLIYFQGNSAPDKSGLPSDRFSAERTGGSVSTLTIQRTQQEDSAVYLCASSFFGIQGSEQYFGPGTRLTVT.

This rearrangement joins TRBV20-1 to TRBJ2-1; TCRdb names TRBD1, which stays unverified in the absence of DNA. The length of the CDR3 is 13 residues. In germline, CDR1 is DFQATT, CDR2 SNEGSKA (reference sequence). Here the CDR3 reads CSARIGRGREQFF.